Listed below are T cell receptor beta chains from one sample, sequenced in a study of blood T cell repertoires in COVID-19. Sequenced by immunoSEQ multiplex PCR; TCRdb stores in-frame clones only, minus some. Here the sample spans roughly 350,000 clones, more than 70% being singletons. What was sequenced was peripheral blood. The receptors shown here come from a woman aged 70-85 years with COVID-19, enrolled during active disease. The conserved cysteine and the conserved F or W are not part of the CDR3 here. Fields, in order: D gene, V gene, clone size, CDR3 protein. The D gene is left open where the match is weak. A row's size may be missing; if present it is once, few, many or a size class.

d_call: TRBD1
v_call: TRBV6-5
clone_size: .
cdr3_aa: ASSYSGQAGNTIY

d_call: .
v_call: TRBV5-8
clone_size: .
cdr3_aa: ASSLRRRQLLNYGYT

d_call: TRBD2
v_call: TRBV10-3
clone_size: .
cdr3_aa: AISVNRGGSTDTQY

d_call: .
v_call: TRBV6-2/TRBV6-3
clone_size: .
cdr3_aa: ASSYGGRPSIEKLF

d_call: .
v_call: TRBV4-3
clone_size: few
cdr3_aa: ASSQDRGHSYNEQF

d_call: .
v_call: TRBV15
clone_size: .
cdr3_aa: ATSRDTGMGYGYT

d_call: TRBD1
v_call: TRBV6-5
clone_size: .
cdr3_aa: ASGSFGTGYEQY

d_call: TRBD2
v_call: TRBV5-1
clone_size: .
cdr3_aa: ASSFVPGGNTGELF

d_call: TRBD1
v_call: TRBV27
clone_size: .
cdr3_aa: ASSSLDRDYGYT

d_call: .
v_call: TRBV2
clone_size: .
cdr3_aa: ASRQGLSNQPQH

d_call: .
v_call: TRBV6-1
clone_size: .
cdr3_aa: ASSERLRQLDSPLH